One T cell receptor (beta chain) is described in this entry. Its antigen is not known. This record belongs to a study of cytotoxic CD8 clonotypes in ibrutinib-treated CLL. Study summary: Overall, some 25 responses were partial and 2 complete; following median around 68 months, roughly 15 patients stayed remitted and about 12 progressed. Study conclusions and caveats: Clonality was higher at baseline than in age-matched healthy donors and tracked circulating CD8+ T-cell counts.

Depth targeted 1 in 200,000 to 1 in 1 million T cells, averaging 10x coverage per clonotype. The protocol was immunoSEQ multiplex PCR, while the TCRdb copy is restricted to in-frame clones and leaves out a portion. The sample consists of about 57,000 clones, 55% to 65% of them appearing once. Germline values: CDR1 MNHEY, CDR2 SVGAGI. V shed 2 bases, J shed 2 bases, and the junction held 2 bases outside the gene matches. The CDR3 sequence is 15 residues long. The V and J genes are TRBV6-5 and TRBJ2-2, with TRBD1 matching 7 bases. The TCR was taken from a human donor with chronic lymphocytic leukemia. Sequencing used PBMCs, obtained after 24 months of ibrutinib treatment. DNA for the CDR3: TGTGCCAGCAGTTACCACAGGGGTAACACCGGGGAGCTGTTTTTT. This codes for CASSYHRGNTGELFF.